One sample yielded the 32 T cell receptor beta chains listed below, sequenced in a study of OX40 agonist ivuxolimab in advanced cancers. Sequencing used immunoSEQ multiplex PCR; TCRdb keeps in-frame clones, though not all of them. Of 40,000 to 55,000 clones listed, about nine tenths were seen once; the top ten hold about 15%. The sample was CD4+ or CD8+ T cells sorted from blood, taken in a trial of the OX40 agonist ivuxolimab. The origin of the receptors is an adult with an advanced solid tumor such as melanoma, head and neck, liver or kidney cancer.

The V and J genes are TRBV15 and TRBJ1-1, with TRBD1 matching 8 bases. CDR3 length: 15 residues. The junction had 3 bases not matched to a gene; V was cut back by 3 bases and J by 0 bases. Germline V gene lookup returns CDR1 LNHNV and CDR2 YYDKDF (reference sequence). The DNA for the CDR3 is TGTGCCACCAGCAGGAGACAGGGGATGAACACTGAAGCTTTCTTT. It is translated as CATSRRQGMNTEAFF.

This chain connects TRBV27 to TRBJ2-3; D is unresolved. V dropped 5 bases and J dropped 4 bases, with 16 bases sitting between them. The germline gives CDR1 MNHEY, CDR2 SMNVEV (reference sequence). CDR3 length: 15 residues. CDR3 bases: TGTGCCAGCAGTCCCCACACCAGACTGGCAGATACGCAGTATTTT. Its protein product is CASSPHTRLADTQYF.

This chain uses TRBV25-1 with TRBJ2-1; 10 positions agree with TRBD2. The length of the CDR3 is 17 residues. CDR1 and CDR2 from the germline V gene are MGHDK and SYGVNS. Losses at the gene ends were 1 base for V and 9 bases for J; bases not matched to a gene: 12. The CDR3 loop reads CASSEWAVQGLATEQFF. CDR3 in DNA: TGTGCCAGCAGTGAATGGGCAGTTCAGGGACTAGCGACTGAGCAGTTCTTC.

This sequence joins TRBV28 and TRBJ1-2; D is unclear. CDR1 MDHEN and CDR2 SYDVKM come from the germline V gene. Trimming stripped 2 bases from V and 8 bases from J, with 18 bases between. The CDR3 is 15 amino acids. This chain's CDR3 is CASSLMGPREGGYTF. The CDR3 DNA follows: TGTGCCAGCAGTTTAATGGGCCCTCGGGAAGGAGGCTACACCTTC.

The chain links TRBV29-1 to TRBJ2-7; D is possibly TRBD2 (6 bases). The V gene's germline CDR1 is SQVTM and CDR2 ANQGSEA. V shed 6 bases and J shed 0 bases, with 12 bases lying between them. The CDR3 is 13 residues long. The CDR3 region has the DNA TGCAGCGTGGGGGGAGGAAGCTCCTACGAGCAGTACTTC. Translating it yields CSVGGGSSYEQYF.

This clone was seen a single time. The chain joins TRBV27 to TRBJ2-5; the D call may be TRBD1 or TRBD2 (5 bases each). The CDR3 is made up of 14 amino acids. Germline CDR1 and CDR2: MNHEY and SMNVEV (reference sequence). V gave up 5 bases and J gave up 5 bases, with 15 bases separating them. CDR3 coding DNA: TGTGCCAGCAGTCTAGGGACCCTGGGGGAGACCCAGTACTTC. Its translation is CASSLGTLGETQYF.

The chain combines TRBV6-6 with TRBJ2-3; the D is unclear. Deletions cut 5 bases from V and 3 bases from J, with 15 bases between. CDR1 and CDR2 from the germline V gene are MNHNY and SVGAGI (reference sequence). The CDR3 is 15 residues long. CDR3 in DNA: TGTGCCAGCAGTAGCCCGTTAGGGCCAACAGATACGCAGTATTTT. This gives the protein CASSSPLGPTDTQYF.

This sequence joins TRBV25-1 and TRBJ1-1; D remains ambiguous. With 0 bases removed from V and 5 bases from J, the gap between germline ends came to 10 bases. The CDR3 consists of 14 residues. The germline V gene has CDR1 MGHDK and CDR2 SYGVNS. CDR3 DNA sequence: TGTGCCAGCAGTGAATATGGAAGGTTGACTGAAGCTTTCTTT. This encodes CASSEYGRLTEAFF.

The J gene is TRBJ1-4, the V gene TRBV19; 7 positions agree with TRBD1. The germline CDR1 and CDR2 sequences are LNHDA and SQIVND (reference sequence). V lost 5 bases and J lost 2; bases outside the gene matches: 5. The CDR3 extends over 15 amino acids. DNA of the CDR3: TGTGCCAGTAGTCCCCCGGGACAGACTAATGAAAAACTGTTTTTT. Protein: CASSPPGQTNEKLFF.

This chain links TRBV4-1 with TRBJ1-5; 10 bases align to TRBD1. The CDR3 runs 15 residues. The V gene end was trimmed by 1 base and the J gene end by 4 bases; junction bases not matched to a gene: 1. CDR1 MGHRA and CDR2 YSYEKL come from the germline V gene. CDR3 amino acids: CASSQGTGGNQPQHF. In DNA form, the CDR3 reads TGCGCCAGCAGCCAAGGGACAGGGGGTAATCAGCCCCAGCATTTT.

This sequence joins TRBV9 and TRBJ2-5; D remains ambiguous. The germline gives CDR1 SGDLS, CDR2 YYNGEE. The length of the CDR3 is 16 residues. Trimming took off 2 bases at V and 5 bases at J, with 19 bases between the two ends. CDR3 sequence reads: CASSVPGLGPRETQYF. In DNA form, the CDR3 reads TGTGCCAGCAGCGTCCCCGGGTTAGGGCCCCGCGAGACCCAGTACTTC.

This rearrangement joins TRBV29-1 to TRBJ2-7; 10 positions agree with TRBD2. V gave up 5 bases and J gave up 5 bases; unmatched junction bases: 6. Germline CDR1 SQVTM, CDR2 ANQGSEA. The CDR3 is made up of 13 amino acids. The DNA for the CDR3 is TGCAGCGTTTCTAGCGGGAGTTGGGACGAGCAGTACTTC. This codes for CSVSSGSWDEQYF.

This chain uses TRBV7-2 with TRBJ2-7; D assignment may be TRBD1 or TRBD2 (5 bases each). V was cut by 4 bases and J by 2 bases, with 9 bases left in between. Germline V gives CDR1 SGHTA, CDR2 FQGNSA. The CDR3 runs 13 residues. CDR3 sequence (DNA): TGTGCCAGCAGCTGGGACCCAACCTACGAGCAGTACTTC. It encodes CASSWDPTYEQYF.

The chain carries TRBV4-1 and TRBJ1-1, with D possibly being TRBD1 (5 bases). V was cut by 7 bases and J by 10 bases, with 16 bases left in between. The CDR3 loop spans 12 amino acids. Germline CDR1 MGHRA, CDR2 YSYEKL. CDR3 loop: CASNEDRGLAFF. DNA of the CDR3: TGCGCCAGCAACGAAGATAGGGGCTTAGCTTTCTTT.

V and J are TRBV10-3 and TRBJ2-7; the match to TRBD2 covers 14 bases. With V trimmed by 4 bases and J by 5 bases, 4 bases remained unmatched. The length of the CDR3 is 15 residues. Germline V CDR1 and CDR2: ENHRY, SYGVKD. The CDR3: CAISAEGLAGDEQYF. The CDR3 bases are TGTGCCATCAGTGCCGAGGGACTAGCGGGAGACGAGCAGTACTTC.

V gene TRBV15 combines with J gene TRBJ1-5, with D maybe TRBD1 (6 bases). This CDR3 has 15 amino acids. Germline values: CDR1 LNHNV, CDR2 YYDKDF (reference sequence). V lost 3 bases and J lost 6, with 15 bases in between. The DNA for the CDR3 is TGTGCCACCAGCAGTAACAGGGAGCAAGGTCAGCCCCAGCATTTT. Residues: CATSSNREQGQPQHF.

This chain connects TRBV6-1 to TRBJ1-2, with unresolved D. The CDR3 covers 15 residues. Trimming pared 0 bases from V and 1 base from J, leaving 9 bases between. Germline CDR1 reads MNHNS; CDR2 reads SASEGT. The DNA of the CDR3 is TGTGCCAGCAGTGAAGCGGGAGGTCTTAACTATGGCTACACCTTC. Its translation is CASSEAGGLNYGYTF.

The chain combines TRBV28 with TRBJ2-5; D unclear. Germline loops: CDR1 MDHEN, CDR2 SYDVKM. Trimming removed 11 bases from V and 2 bases from J, with 12 bases in between. The length of the CDR3 is 12 residues. The CDR3 spells CASTGAQETQYF. The CDR3 DNA sequence: TGTGCCTCGACTGGAGCTCAAGAGACCCAGTACTTC.

The chain carries TRBV29-1 and TRBJ2-5, with D perhaps TRBD1 (5 bases). Germline-derived CDR1 and CDR2 are SQVTM and ANQGSEA. The CDR3 sequence is 12 residues long. With 3 bases removed from V and 1 base from J, the gap between germline ends came to 6 bases. This chain's CDR3 is CSVDQGQETQYF. As DNA, the CDR3 is TGCAGCGTTGACCAGGGCCAAGAGACCCAGTACTTC.

The rearrangement joins TRBV6-5 to TRBJ2-7, with a possible D match to TRBD1 (5 bases). Germline CDR1 reads MNHEY; CDR2 reads SVGAGI. Trimming removed 6 bases from V and 2 bases from J, with 11 bases in between. The CDR3 spans 13 residues. CDR3 nucleotide sequence: TGTGCCAGCAGGCCACAAGGGGCCTACGAGCAGTACTTC. This gives the protein CASRPQGAYEQYF.

The chain has TRBV28 and TRBJ2-7; TRBD2 agrees at 8 bases. The J segment lost 0 bases and the V segment lost 5 bases, leaving 6 bases of the junction unmatched. The CDR3 covers 15 residues. Germline CDR1 and CDR2: MDHEN and SYDVKM. CDR3 residues: CASSGRGGASYEQYF. CDR3 in DNA: TGTGCCAGCAGTGGTCGGGGGGGGGCCTCCTACGAGCAGTACTTC.

The chain joins TRBV2 to TRBJ1-2, with D perhaps TRBD1 (6 bases). Germline lookup yields CDR1 SNHLY and CDR2 FYNNEI. Trimming pared 3 bases from V and 3 bases from J, leaving 17 bases between. There are 16 residues in the CDR3. For the CDR3, the DNA is TGTGCCAGCAGTGACTCGGGCCAGGGGATATACTATGGCTACACCTTC. Translating it yields CASSDSGQGIYYGYTF.

This chain links TRBV13 with TRBJ2-1; D gene unclear. The CDR3 is 15 residues long. CDR1 and CDR2 (germline): PRHDT, FYEKMQ (reference sequence). The V gene lost 0 bases and the J gene lost 6 bases, with 12 bases spanning the gap. CDR3 residues: CASSLGKSGGNEQFF. DNA for the CDR3: TGTGCCAGCAGCTTAGGCAAGTCGGGTGGCAATGAGCAGTTCTTC.

The genes are TRBV4-2 and TRBJ2-3, with D unresolved. Germline V lookup: CDR1 LGHNA, CDR2 YNFKEQ. The CDR3 has 15 residues. Trimming left V 0 bases short and J 0 bases short, with 7 bases between. The CDR3 sequence: CASSQDLGSTDTQYF. The CDR3, as DNA: TGTGCCAGCAGCCAAGATTTGGGTAGCACAGATACGCAGTATTTT.

J is TRBJ2-1 and V is TRBV19, with 9 bases lining up with TRBD1. The CDR3 runs to 15 residues. Germline trimming cut 4 bases from V and 4 bases from J; bases unmatched to any gene: 5. Germline V gives CDR1 LNHDA, CDR2 SQIVND (reference sequence). DNA of the CDR3: TGTGCCAGTAGTACGACAGGGGGTCAGTACAATGAGCAGTTCTTC. This codes for CASSTTGGQYNEQFF.

The count of this clone is one. The V call is TRBV5-4, the J call TRBJ1-1; D is ambiguous. The V gene lost 2 bases and the J gene lost 1 base, with 9 bases spanning the gap. Germline V CDR1 and CDR2: SGHNT, YYREEE (reference sequence). This CDR3 region has 14 residues. The CDR3 spells CASSLGRSNTEAFF. In DNA form, the CDR3 reads TGTGCCAGCAGCTTAGGACGGTCGAACACTGAAGCTTTCTTT.

V usage is TRBV5-6 and J usage is TRBJ2-7; TRBD2 is a possible D gene (5 bases). This CDR3 contains 12 residues. V shed 2 bases and J shed 3 bases, with 6 bases lying between them. Germline-derived CDR1 and CDR2 are SGHDT and YYEEEE. CDR3 region: CASSFGLYEQYF. The CDR3 nucleotides are TGTGCCAGCAGCTTTGGACTCTACGAGCAGTACTTC.

J is TRBJ2-7 and V is TRBV2, with D unresolved. This CDR3 is built from 11 residues. V shed 5 bases and J shed 4 bases, with 6 bases lying between them. Germline CDR1 and CDR2: SNHLY and FYNNEI. The CDR3 loop is CASSLGYEQYF. Written as DNA, the CDR3 is TGTGCCAGCAGTTTGGGGTACGAGCAGTACTTC.

The chain couples TRBV6-5 to TRBJ1-4, with D perhaps TRBD1 (5 bases). V was pared by 4 bases and J by 0 bases, with 12 bases between. The CDR3 totals 16 residues. Germline V CDR1 and CDR2: MNHEY, SVGAGI. CDR3 protein: CASSSEVGATNEKLFF. CDR3 coding DNA: TGTGCCAGCAGTTCGGAGGTGGGGGCAACTAATGAAAAACTGTTTTTT.

The chain couples TRBV19 to TRBJ1-1, with a tentative D call TRBD1 (5 bases). Trimming removed 5 bases at V and 2 bases at J, with 9 bases between. Germline assignment: CDR1 LNHDA and CDR2 SQIVND (reference sequence). The CDR3 length is 13 residues. CDR3 nucleotides: TGTGCCAGTAGTCTGGACAAAAACACTGAAGCTTTCTTT. Translating gives CASSLDKNTEAFF.

The chain employs TRBV7-9 and TRBJ2-1; D not certain. V gave up 3 bases and J gave up 8 bases, with 11 bases separating them. From germline, CDR1 is SEHNR and CDR2 FQNEAQ (reference sequence). The CDR3 has 13 amino acids. The CDR3, as DNA: TGTGCCAGCAGCTTTATTAGTAGCCATGAGCAGTTCTTC. Residues: CASSFISSHEQFF.

V and J are TRBV6-4 and TRBJ2-1, with 7 bases identical to TRBD1. This CDR3 has 16 residues. V lost 3 bases and J lost 0; bases outside the gene matches: 5. From germline, CDR1 is MRHNA and CDR2 SNTAGT. CDR3 DNA: TGTGCCAGCAGTGAAGTAGGACAGGTCTCCTACAATGAGCAGTTCTTC. Translated, it gives CASSEVGQVSYNEQFF.